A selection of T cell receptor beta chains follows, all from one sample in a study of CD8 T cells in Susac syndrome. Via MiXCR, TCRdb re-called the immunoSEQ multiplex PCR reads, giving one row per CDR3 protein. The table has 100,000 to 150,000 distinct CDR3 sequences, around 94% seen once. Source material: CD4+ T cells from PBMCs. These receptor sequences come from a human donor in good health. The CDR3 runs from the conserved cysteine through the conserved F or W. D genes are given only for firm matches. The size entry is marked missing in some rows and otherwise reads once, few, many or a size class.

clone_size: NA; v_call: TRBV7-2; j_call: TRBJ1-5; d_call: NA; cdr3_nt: TGTGCCAGCAGCTTTAGTGGGAATCAGCCCCAGCATTTT; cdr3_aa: CASSFSGNQPQHF
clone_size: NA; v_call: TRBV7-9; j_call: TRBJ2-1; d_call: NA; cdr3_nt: TGTGCCAGCAGCCATAAGGGACAAAGATCCTACAATGAGCAGTTCTTC; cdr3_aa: CASSHKGQRSYNEQFF
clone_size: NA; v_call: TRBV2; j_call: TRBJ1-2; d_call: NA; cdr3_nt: TGTGCCAGCAGTGACAGGGGAGGCTATGGCTACACCTTC; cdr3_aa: CASSDRGGYGYTF
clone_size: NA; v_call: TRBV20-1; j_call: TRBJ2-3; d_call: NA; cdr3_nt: TGCAGTGCTAGAGATCAGGGAAGCACAGATACGCAGTATTTT; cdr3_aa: CSARDQGSTDTQYF
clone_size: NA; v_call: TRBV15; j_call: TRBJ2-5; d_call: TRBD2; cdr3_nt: TGTGCCACCAGCAGAGGCGGGAGAGGTGAGACCCAGTACTTC; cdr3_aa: CATSRGGRGETQYF
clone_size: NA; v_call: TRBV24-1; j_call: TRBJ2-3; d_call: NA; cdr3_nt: TGTGCCACCAGTGATTCCCGACCAGCGGGTACGCAGTATTTT; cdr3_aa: CATSDSRPAGTQYF
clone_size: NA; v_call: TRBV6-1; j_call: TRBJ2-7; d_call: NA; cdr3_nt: TGTGCCAGCAGTGACGCCCCATTCTACGAGCAGTACTTC; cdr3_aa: CASSDAPFYEQYF
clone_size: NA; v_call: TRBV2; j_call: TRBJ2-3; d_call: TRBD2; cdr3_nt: TGTGCCAGCAGTCCCCCCCGGGCGGGGGTCACAGATACGCAGTATTTT; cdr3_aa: CASSPPRAGVTDTQYF
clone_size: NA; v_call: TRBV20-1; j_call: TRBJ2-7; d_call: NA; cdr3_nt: TGCAGTGCTAGAGGACAGTACGAGCAGTACTTC; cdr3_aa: CSARGQYEQYF
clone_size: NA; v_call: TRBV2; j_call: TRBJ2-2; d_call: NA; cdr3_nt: TGTGCCAGCAGCGAAGATAGGACAATGAGGCCCGGGGAGCTGTTTTTT; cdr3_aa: CASSEDRTMRPGELFF
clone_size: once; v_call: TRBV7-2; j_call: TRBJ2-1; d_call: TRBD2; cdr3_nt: TGTGCCAGCAGCTTAGGAGGTAGCGGGAGTCCGGATGAGCAGTTCTTC; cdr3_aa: CASSLGGSGSPDEQFF
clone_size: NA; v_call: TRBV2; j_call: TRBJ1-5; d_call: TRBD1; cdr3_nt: TGTGCCAGCAGCCGACAGGGGCAAGGTCAGCCCCAGCATTTT; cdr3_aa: CASSRQGQGQPQHF
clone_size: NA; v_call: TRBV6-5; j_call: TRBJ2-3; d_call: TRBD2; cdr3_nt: TGTGCCGGCCCAGCGGGAGCCAGCACAGATACGCAGTATTTT; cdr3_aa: CAGPAGASTDTQYF
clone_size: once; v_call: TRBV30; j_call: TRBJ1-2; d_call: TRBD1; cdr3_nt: TGTGCCTGGAGCCAGGGGGGCTATGGCTACACCTTC; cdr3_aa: CAWSQGGYGYTF
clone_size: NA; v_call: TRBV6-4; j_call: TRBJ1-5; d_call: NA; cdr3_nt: TGTGCCAGCAGTACGAATCCAGGGCAGCCCCAGCATTTT; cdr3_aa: CASSTNPGQPQHF
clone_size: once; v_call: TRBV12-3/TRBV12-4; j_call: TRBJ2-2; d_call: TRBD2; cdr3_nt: TGTGCCAGCTTCTCCGGGACTAGCGGGAGTGGTGGCACCGGGGAGCTGTTTTTT; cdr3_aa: CASFSGTSGSGGTGELFF
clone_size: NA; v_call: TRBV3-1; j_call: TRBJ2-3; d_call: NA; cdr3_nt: TGTGCCAGCAGCCCCCAGGCCCCGAGACTTCGCACAGATACGCAGTATTTT; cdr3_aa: CASSPQAPRLRTDTQYF
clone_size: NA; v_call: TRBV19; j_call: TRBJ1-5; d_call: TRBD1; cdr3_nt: TGTGCCAGTAGAGCAGGGGGATATCAGCCCCAGCATTTT; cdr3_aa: CASRAGGYQPQHF
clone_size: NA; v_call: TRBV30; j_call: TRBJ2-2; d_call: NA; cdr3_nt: TGTGCCTGGAGTGTCAAAGGGGCAAGGAACACCGGGGAGCTGTTTTTT; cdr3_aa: CAWSVKGARNTGELFF
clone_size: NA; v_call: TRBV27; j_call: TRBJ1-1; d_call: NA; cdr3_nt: TGTGCCAGCAGCCCTTTCGGACAAACTGAAGCTTTCTTT; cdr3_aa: CASSPFGQTEAFF
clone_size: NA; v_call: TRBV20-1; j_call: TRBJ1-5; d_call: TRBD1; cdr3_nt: TGCAGTGCTCCAGACAGGGGAGATAGCAATCAGCCCCAGCATTTT; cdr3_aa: CSAPDRGDSNQPQHF
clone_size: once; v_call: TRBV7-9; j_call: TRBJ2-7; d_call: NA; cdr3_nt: TGTGCCAGCAGACGAAAGGGGACCCCACACTACGAGCAGTACTTC; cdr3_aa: CASRRKGTPHYEQYF
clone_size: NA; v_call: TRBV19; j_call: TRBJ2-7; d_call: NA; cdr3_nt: TGTGCCAGTACCCCAGACGGGGGAAGCGGGTACTCCTACGAGCAGTACTTC; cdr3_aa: CASTPDGGSGYSYEQYF
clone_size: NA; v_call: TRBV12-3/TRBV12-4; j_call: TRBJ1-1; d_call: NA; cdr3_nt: TGTGCCAGCAGTCCCAGGCCAACTGAAGCTTTCTTT; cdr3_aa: CASSPRPTEAFF
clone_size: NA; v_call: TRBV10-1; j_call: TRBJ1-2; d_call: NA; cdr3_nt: TGCGCCAGCAGCGACGGGACATGGGGATACACCTTC; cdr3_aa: CASSDGTWGYTF
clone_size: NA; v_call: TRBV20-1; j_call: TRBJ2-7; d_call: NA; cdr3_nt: TGCAGTGCTAGAGGGCCCGACAGTTCCTACGAGCAGTACTTC; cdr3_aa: CSARGPDSSYEQYF
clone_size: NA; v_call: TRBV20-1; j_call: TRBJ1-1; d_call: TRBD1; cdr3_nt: TGCAGTGCTAGAGCGACAGGGGGCCGGACTTTCTTT; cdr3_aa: CSARATGGRTFF
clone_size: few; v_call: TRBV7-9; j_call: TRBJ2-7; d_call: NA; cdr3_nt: TGTGCCAGCAGCCCGCGGTCCTACGAGCAGTACTTC; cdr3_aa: CASSPRSYEQYF
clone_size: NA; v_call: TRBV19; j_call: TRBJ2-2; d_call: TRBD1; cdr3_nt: TGTGCCAGTAGTAAGGACAGGGCGGCGGCCGGGGAGCTGTTTTTT; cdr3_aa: CASSKDRAAAGELFF
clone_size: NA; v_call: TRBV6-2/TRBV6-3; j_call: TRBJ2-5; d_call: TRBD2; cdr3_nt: TGTGCCAGCAGTTACCCCCGGCCGCTTCGGCGGGAGAAGCGACAAGAGACCCAGTACTTC; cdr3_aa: CASSYPRPLRREKRQETQYF
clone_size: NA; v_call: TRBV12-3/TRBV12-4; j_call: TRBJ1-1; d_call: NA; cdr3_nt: TGTGCCAGCAGCACGAGAGACACGCTACGAAATGGGGAAGCTTTCTTT; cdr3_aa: CASSTRDTLRNGEAFF
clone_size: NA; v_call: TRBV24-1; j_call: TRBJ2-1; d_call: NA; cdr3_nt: TGTGCCACCAGTCCGGACAGTTACAATGAGCAGTTCTTC; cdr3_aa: CATSPDSYNEQFF
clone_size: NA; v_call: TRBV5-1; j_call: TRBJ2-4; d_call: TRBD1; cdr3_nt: TGCGCCAGCAGCTTGGCCGGGACAGGGGGCGAAAACATTCAGTACTTC; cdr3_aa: CASSLAGTGGENIQYF
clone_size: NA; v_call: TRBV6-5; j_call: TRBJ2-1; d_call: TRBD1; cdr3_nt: TGTGCCAGCAGCGGACAGGAGAGCTCCTACAATGAGCAGTTCTTC; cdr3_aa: CASSGQESSYNEQFF
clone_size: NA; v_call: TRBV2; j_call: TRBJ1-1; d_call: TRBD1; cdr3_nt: TGTGCCAGAACAGGGGACACTGAAGCTTTCTTT; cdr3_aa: CARTGDTEAFF
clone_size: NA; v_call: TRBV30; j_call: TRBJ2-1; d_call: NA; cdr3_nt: TGTGCCTGGAGTGGTAGACTAGGCAATGAGCAGTTCTTC; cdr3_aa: CAWSGRLGNEQFF
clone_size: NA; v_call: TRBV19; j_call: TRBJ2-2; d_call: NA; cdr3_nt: TGTGCCAGTCAGACCGCCGGCGGGTCCGGGGAGCTGTTTTTT; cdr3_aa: CASQTAGGSGELFF
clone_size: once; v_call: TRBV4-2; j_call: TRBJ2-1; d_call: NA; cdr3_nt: TGTGCCAGCAGCCAGCGGGACACCAATGAGCAGTTCTTC; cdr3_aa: CASSQRDTNEQFF
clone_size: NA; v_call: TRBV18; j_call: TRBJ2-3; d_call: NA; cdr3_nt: TGTGCCAGCTCACAGGGCAGCACAGATACGCAGTATTTT; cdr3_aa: CASSQGSTDTQYF
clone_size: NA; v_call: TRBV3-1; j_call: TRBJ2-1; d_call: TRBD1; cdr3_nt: TGTGCCAGCAGCTTCGGACAGGAAAAGTTCTTC; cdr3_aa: CASSFGQEKFF
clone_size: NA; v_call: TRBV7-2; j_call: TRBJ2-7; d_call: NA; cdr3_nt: TGTGCCAGCAGCTCCCATAGGGACGTTACCTACGAGCAGTACTTC; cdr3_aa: CASSSHRDVTYEQYF
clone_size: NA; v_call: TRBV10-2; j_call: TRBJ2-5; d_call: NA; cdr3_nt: TGCGCCAGCAGTGATTCCCGAAGCGGGACCCAGTACTTC; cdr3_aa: CASSDSRSGTQYF
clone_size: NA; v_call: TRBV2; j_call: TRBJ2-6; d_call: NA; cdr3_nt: TGTGCCAGCATTCTGGGGTCTGGGGCCAACGTCCTGACTTTC; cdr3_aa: CASILGSGANVLTF
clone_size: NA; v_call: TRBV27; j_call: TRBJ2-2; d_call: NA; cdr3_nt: TGTGCCAGCAGTTTAGTCCGGGACACCGGGGAGCTGTTTTTT; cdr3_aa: CASSLVRDTGELFF
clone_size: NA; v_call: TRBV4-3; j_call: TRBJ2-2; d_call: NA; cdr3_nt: TGCGCCAGCAGCCAAAGGCCTTCGAACACCGGGGAGCTGTTTTTT; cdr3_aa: CASSQRPSNTGELFF
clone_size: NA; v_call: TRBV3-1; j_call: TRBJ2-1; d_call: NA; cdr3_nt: TGTGCCAGCAGCCGCTTAGCTAGCGACAGCTCCTACAATGAGCAGTTCTTC; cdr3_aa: CASSRLASDSSYNEQFF
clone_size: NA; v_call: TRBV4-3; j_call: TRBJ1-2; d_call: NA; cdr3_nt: TGCGCCAGCAGCCAAGATCTAGGGCAGGGGTTAGGCTACACCTTC; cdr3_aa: CASSQDLGQGLGYTF